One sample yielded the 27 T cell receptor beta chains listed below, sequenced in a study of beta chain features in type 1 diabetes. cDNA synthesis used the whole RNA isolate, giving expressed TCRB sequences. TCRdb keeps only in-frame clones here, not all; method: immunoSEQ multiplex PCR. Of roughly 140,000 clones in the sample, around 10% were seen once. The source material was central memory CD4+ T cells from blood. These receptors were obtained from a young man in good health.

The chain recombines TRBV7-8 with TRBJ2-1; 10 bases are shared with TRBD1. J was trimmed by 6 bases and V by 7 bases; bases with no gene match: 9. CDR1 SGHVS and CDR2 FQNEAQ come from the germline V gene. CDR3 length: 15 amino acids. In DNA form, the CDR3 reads TGTGCCAGCATCCGGGACAGGGGTTTTCTCAATGAGCAGTTCTTC. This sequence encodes CASIRDRGFLNEQFF.

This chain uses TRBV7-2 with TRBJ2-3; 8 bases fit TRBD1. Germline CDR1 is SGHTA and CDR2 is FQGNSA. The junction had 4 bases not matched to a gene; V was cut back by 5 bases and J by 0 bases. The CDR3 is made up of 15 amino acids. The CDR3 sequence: CASSRGQGSTDTQYF. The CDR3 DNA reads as TGTGCCAGCAGCCGAGGACAGGGTAGCACAGATACGCAGTATTTT.

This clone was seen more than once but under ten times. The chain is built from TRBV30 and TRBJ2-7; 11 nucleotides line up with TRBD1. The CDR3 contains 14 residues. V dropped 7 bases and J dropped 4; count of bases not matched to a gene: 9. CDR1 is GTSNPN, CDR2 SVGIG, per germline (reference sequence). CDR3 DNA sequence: TGTGCCTCCTCTCCGGGACAGGGGGTGTACGAGCAGTACTTC. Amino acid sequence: CASSPGQGVYEQYF. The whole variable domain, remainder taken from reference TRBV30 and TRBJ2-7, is SQTIHQWPATLVQPVGSPLSLECTVEGTSNPNLYWYRQAAGRGLQLLFYSVGIGQISSEVPQNLSASRPQDRQFILSSKKLLLSDSGFYLCASSPGQGVYEQYFGPGTRLTVT.

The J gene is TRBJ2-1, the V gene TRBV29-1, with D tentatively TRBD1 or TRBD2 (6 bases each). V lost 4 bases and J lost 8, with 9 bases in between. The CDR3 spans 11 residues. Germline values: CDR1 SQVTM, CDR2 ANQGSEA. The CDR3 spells CSVGGGHEQFF. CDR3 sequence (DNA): TGCAGCGTTGGAGGGGGGCATGAGCAGTTCTTC.

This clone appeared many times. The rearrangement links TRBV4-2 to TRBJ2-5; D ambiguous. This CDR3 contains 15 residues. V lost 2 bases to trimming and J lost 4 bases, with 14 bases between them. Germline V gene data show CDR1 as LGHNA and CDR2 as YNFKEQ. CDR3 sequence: CASSQRRESRETQYF. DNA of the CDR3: TGTGCCAGCAGCCAAAGAAGGGAAAGTAGAGAGACCCAGTACTTC.

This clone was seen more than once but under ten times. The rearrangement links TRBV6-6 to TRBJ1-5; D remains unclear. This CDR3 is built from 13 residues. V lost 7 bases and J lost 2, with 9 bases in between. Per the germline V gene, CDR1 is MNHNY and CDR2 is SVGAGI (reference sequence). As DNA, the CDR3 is TGTGCCAGCAATGCCCAGGGCAATCAGCCCCAGCATTTT. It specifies CASNAQGNQPQHF.

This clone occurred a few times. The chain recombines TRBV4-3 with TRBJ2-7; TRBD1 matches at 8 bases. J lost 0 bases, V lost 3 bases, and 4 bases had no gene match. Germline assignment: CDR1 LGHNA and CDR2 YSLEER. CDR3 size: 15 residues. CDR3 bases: TGCGCCAGCAGCCAGAGACAGGGGAACTCCTACGAGCAGTACTTC. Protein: CASSQRQGNSYEQYF.

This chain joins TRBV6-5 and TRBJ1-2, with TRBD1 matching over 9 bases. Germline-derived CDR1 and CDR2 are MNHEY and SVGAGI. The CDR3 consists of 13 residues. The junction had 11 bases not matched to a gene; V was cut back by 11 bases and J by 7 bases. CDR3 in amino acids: CAVHFGTGIGYTF. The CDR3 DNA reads TGTGCCGTACATTTTGGGACAGGGATTGGCTACACCTTC.

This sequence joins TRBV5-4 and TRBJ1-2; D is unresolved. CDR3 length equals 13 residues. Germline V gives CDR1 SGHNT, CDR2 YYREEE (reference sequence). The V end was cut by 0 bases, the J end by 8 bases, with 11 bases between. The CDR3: CASSLAPPRGYTF. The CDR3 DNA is TGTGCCAGCAGCTTGGCCCCGCCACGAGGCTACACCTTC.

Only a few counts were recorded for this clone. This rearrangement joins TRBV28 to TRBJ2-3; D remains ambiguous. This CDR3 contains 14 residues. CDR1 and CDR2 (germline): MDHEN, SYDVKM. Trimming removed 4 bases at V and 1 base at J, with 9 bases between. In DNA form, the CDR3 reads TGTGCCAGCAGTTCCCTTTCGCGCACAGATACGCAGTATTTT. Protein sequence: CASSSLSRTDTQYF.

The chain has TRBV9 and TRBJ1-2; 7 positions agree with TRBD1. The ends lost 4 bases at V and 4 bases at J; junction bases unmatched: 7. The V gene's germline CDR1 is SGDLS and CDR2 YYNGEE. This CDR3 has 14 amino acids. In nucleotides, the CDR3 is TGTGCCAGCAGCCCGCAGACAGGGATCTATGGCTACACCTTC. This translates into CASSPQTGIYGYTF.

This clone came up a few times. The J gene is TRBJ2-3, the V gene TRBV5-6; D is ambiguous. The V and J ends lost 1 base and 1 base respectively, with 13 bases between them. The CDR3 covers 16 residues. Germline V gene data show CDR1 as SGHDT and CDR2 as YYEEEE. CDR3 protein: CASSLSYRSRTDTQYF. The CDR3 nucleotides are TGTGCCAGCAGCTTGTCGTACAGATCCCGCACAGATACGCAGTATTTT.

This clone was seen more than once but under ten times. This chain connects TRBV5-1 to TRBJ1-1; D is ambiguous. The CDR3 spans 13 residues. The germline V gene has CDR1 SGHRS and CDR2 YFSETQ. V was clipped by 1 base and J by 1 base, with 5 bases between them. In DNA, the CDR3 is TGCGCCAGCAGCTTGAGCCAGAACACTGAAGCTTTCTTT. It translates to CASSLSQNTEAFF.

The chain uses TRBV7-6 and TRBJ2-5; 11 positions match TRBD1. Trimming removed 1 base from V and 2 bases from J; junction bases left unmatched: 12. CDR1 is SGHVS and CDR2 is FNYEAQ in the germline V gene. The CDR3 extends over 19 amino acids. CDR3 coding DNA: TGTGCCAGCAGCTTAGTCCTTAGGGGAGGACAGGGGGCACAAGAGACCCAGTACTTC. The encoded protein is CASSLVLRGGQGAQETQYF.

In DNA form, the CDR3 reads TGCGCCAGCAGCTTGGAGGTCGCGGGAATCACAGATACGCAGTATTTT. Translated: CASSLEVAGITDTQYF. The chain combines TRBV5-1 with TRBJ2-3; tentative D call: TRBD2 (6 bases). CDR3 size: 16 residues. From germline, CDR1 is SGHRS and CDR2 YFSETQ. V gave up 0 bases and J gave up 2 bases, with 13 bases separating them.

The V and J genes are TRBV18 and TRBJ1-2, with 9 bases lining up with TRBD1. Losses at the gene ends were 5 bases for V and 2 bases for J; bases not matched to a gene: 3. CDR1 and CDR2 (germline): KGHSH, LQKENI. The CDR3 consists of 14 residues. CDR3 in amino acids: CASSFGQGNYGYTF. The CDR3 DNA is TGTGCCAGCTCATTTGGACAGGGGAACTATGGCTACACCTTC.

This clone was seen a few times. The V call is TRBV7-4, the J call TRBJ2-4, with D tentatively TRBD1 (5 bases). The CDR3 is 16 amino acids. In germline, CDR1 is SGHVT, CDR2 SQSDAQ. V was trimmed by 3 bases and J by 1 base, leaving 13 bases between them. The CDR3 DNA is TGTGCCAGCAGCTTGGCGCAGGGATTGGCCAAAAACATTCAGTACTTC. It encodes CASSLAQGLAKNIQYF.

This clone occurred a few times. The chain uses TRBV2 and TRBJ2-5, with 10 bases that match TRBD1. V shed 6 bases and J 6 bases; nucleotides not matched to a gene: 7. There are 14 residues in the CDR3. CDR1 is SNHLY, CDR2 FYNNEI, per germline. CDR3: CASSTTGGRKTQYF. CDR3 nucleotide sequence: TGTGCCAGCAGCACGACAGGGGGCAGGAAGACCCAGTACTTC.

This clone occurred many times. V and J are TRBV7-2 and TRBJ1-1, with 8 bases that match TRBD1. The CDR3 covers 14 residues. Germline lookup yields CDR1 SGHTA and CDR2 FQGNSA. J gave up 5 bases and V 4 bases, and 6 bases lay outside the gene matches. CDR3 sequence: CASSSRQGWTEAFF. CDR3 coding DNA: TGTGCCAGCAGCTCCCGACAGGGGTGGACTGAAGCTTTCTTT.

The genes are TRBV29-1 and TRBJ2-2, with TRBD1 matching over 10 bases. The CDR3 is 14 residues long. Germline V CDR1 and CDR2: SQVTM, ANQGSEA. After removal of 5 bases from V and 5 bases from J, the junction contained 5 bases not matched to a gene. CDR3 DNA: TGCAGCGTTACCGGGACAGGGGAAACCGGGGAGCTGTTTTTT. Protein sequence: CSVTGTGETGELFF.

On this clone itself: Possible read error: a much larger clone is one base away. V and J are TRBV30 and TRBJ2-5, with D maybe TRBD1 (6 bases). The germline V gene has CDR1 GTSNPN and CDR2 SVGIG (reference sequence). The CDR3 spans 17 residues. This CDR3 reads CACSVRGLTGKGETQYF. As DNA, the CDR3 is TGTGCCTGCAGTGTAAGGGGCCTGACAGGCAAAGGGGAGACCCAGTACTTC.

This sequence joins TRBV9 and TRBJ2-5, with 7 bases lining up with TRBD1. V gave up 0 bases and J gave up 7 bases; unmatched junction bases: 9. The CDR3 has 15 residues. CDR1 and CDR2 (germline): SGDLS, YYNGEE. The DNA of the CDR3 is TGTGCCAGCAGCGTAGGAGGTGGCGAGGGGGCGACCCAGTACTTC. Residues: CASSVGGGEGATQYF.

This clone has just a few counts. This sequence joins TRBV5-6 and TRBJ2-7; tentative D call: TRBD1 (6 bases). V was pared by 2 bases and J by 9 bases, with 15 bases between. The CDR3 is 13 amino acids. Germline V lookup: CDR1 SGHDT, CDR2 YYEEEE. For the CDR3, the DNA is TGTGCCAGCAGCTTCCCAGGGGAAATTGGGCAGTACTTC. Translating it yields CASSFPGEIGQYF.

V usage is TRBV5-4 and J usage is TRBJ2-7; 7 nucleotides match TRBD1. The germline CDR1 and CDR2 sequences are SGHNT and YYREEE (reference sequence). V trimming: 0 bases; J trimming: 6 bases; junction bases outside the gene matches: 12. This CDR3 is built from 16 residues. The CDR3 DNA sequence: TGTGCCAGCAGCTTGGCCAAGGGGGCTAAGTTGGGCGAGCAGTACTTC. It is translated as CASSLAKGAKLGEQYF.

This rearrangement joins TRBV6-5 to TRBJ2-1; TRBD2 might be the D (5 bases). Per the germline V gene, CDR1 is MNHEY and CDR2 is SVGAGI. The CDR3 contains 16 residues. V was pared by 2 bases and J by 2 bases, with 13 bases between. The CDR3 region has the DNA TGTGCCAGCAGTTACCAGCGGCAGACCACCTACAATGAGCAGTTCTTC. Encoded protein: CASSYQRQTTYNEQFF.

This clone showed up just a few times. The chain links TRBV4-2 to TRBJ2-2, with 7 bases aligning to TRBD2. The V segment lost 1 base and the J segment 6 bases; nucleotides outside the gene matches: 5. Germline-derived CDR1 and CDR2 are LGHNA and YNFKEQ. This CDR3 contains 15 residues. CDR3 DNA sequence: TGTGCCAGCAGCCAAGGAGCGGGGTTGTCCGGGGAGCTGTTTTTT. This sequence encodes CASSQGAGLSGELFF.

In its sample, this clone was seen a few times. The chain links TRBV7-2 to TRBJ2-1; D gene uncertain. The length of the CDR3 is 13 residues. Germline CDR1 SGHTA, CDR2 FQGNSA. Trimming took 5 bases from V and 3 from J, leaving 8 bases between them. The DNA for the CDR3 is TGTGCCAGCAGCACAACTTTCTACAATGAGCAGTTCTTC. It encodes CASSTTFYNEQFF.